The 10 T cell receptor beta chains listed next were all sequenced from one sample in a study of T cell changes during pregnancy in multiple sclerosis. Clones were sequenced by immunoSEQ multiplex PCR, and TCRdb holds only the in-frame ones, with some missing. The table has some 70,000 clones, around nine tenths seen once. This sample comprised peripheral blood, obtained in the third trimester of pregnancy. The receptors were gathered from a female donor with multiple sclerosis, enrolled in a pregnancy study.

This clone has only one observation. CDR3 loop: CAWSVTGASYNEQFF. CDR3 DNA: TGTGCCTGGAGTGTTACAGGTGCCTCTTACAATGAGCAGTTCTTC. This rearrangement joins TRBV30 to TRBJ2-1, with D possibly being TRBD1 (5 bases). Trimming left V 0 bases short and J 4 bases short, with 13 bases between. The CDR3 is 15 amino acids. In germline, CDR1 is GTSNPN, CDR2 SVGIG (reference sequence).

In its sample, this clone was seen once. CDR3 coding DNA: TGTGCCAGCAGCCAAGTAAAGTTCGCGGGATTCCACGAGCAGTACTTC. The encoded protein is CASSQVKFAGFHEQYF. The J gene is TRBJ2-7, the V gene TRBV4-2; D possibly corresponds to TRBD2 (6 bases). CDR3 length equals 16 residues. Germline values: CDR1 LGHNA, CDR2 YNFKEQ. Trimming pared 1 base from V and 5 bases from J, leaving 18 bases between.

The V call is TRBV2, the J call TRBJ2-1, with TRBD2 as a possible D gene (5 bases). V dropped 8 bases and J dropped 0 bases, with 14 bases sitting between them. In germline, CDR1 is SNHLY, CDR2 FYNNEI. This CDR3 contains 15 residues. CDR3 in amino acids: CASSMRLRSYNEQFF. CDR3 DNA sequence: TGTGCCAGCTCCATGCGACTACGCTCCTACAATGAGCAGTTCTTC.

This chain connects TRBV30 to TRBJ1-1, with 8 bases fitting TRBD1. This CDR3 is 10 amino acids long. Germline V gives CDR1 GTSNPN, CDR2 SVGIG (reference sequence). V dropped 8 bases and J dropped 9; count of bases not matched to a gene: 5. This CDR3 is CAQGDRKAFF. The DNA of the CDR3 is TGTGCCCAGGGGGACAGGAAAGCTTTCTTT. Complete variable domain (other parts from reference TRBV30 and TRBJ1-1): SQTIHQWPATLVQPVGSPLSLECTVEGTSNPNLYWYRQAAGRGLQLLFYSVGIGQISSEVPQNLSASRPQDRQFILSSKKLLLSDSGFYLCAQGDRKAFFGQGTRLTVV.

This clone appeared once. This sequence joins TRBV19 and TRBJ2-1; 13 bases match TRBD2. CDR1 is LNHDA and CDR2 is SQIVND in the germline V gene (reference sequence). The CDR3 runs to 15 residues. The junction had 8 bases not matched to a gene; V was cut back by 5 bases and J by 10 bases. CDR3 DNA sequence: TGTGCCAGTAGTCTTACTAGCGGGAGGGCAGAAGAGCAGTTCTTC. This codes for CASSLTSGRAEEQFF.

A single count supports this clone. The chain couples TRBV7-2 to TRBJ2-2, with D possibly TRBD1 on 7 matching bases. From germline, CDR1 is SGHTA and CDR2 FQGNSA. The CDR3 sequence is 18 residues long. V lost 2 bases to trimming and J lost 7 bases, with 23 bases between them. CDR3 in DNA: TGTGCCAGCAGCTTATCGGGGGACAGCCGATTGGTTGGCGGGGAGCTGTTTTTT. Protein product: CASSLSGDSRLVGGELFF. The whole variable domain, filled in from reference TRBV7-2 and TRBJ2-2, reads GAGVSQSPSNKVTEKGKDVELRCDPISGHTALYWYRQSLGQGLEFLIYFQGNSAPDKSGLPSDRFSAERTGGSVSTLTIQRTQQEDSAVYLCASSLSGDSRLVGGELFFGEGSRLTVL.

The gene calls are TRBV5-1 and TRBJ2-5; possible D gene TRBD2, 5 bases. The V end lost 2 bases, the J end lost 3 bases, and 14 bases lay between the germline ends. This CDR3 contains 15 residues. Germline values: CDR1 SGHRS, CDR2 YFSETQ. CDR3 coding DNA: TGCGCCAGCAGCTTATTCCTAGCTGGGGAAGAGACCCAGTACTTC. It yields the protein CASSLFLAGEETQYF.

This clone was seen once. V gene TRBV7-2 combines with J gene TRBJ2-3; 11 positions match TRBD2. After removal of 3 bases from V and 6 bases from J, the junction contained 2 bases not matched to a gene. CDR1 is SGHTA and CDR2 is FQGNSA in the germline V gene. CDR3 length: 14 residues. The chain's CDR3 is CASSFGLAGDTQYF. DNA for the CDR3: TGTGCCAGCAGCTTTGGACTAGCGGGCGATACGCAGTATTTT.

The gene calls are TRBV2 and TRBJ2-3, with a tentative D call TRBD1 (6 bases). From germline, CDR1 is SNHLY and CDR2 FYNNEI. The germline V and J ends were trimmed by 6 bases and 2 bases, with 15 bases remaining between them. This CDR3 has 15 residues. The CDR3 region has the DNA TGTGCCAGCAGACCGGACAGAGATAACACAGATACGCAGTATTTT. Its protein product is CASRPDRDNTDTQYF.

V usage is TRBV6-1 and J usage is TRBJ2-3, with TRBD2 matching over 9 bases. This CDR3 region has 16 residues. The V and J ends lost 4 bases and 2 bases, in that order; junction bases with no gene match: 7. The germline V gene encodes CDR1 MNHNS and CDR2 SASEGT. The CDR3 loop reads CASSGLAGIHTDTQYF. As DNA, the CDR3 is TGTGCCAGCAGTGGCCTAGCGGGGATTCACACAGATACGCAGTATTTT.